This TCR beta chain emerged from a study of blood T cell repertoires in COVID-19. Study as a whole: T cells, B-cell-depleted T cells, or PBMCs supplied cDNA or gDNA.

CDR1 is GTSNPN and CDR2 is SVGIG in the germline V gene (reference sequence). After removal of 5 bases from V and 2 bases from J, the junction contained 8 bases not matched to a gene. The CDR3 runs 15 residues. This clone is a singleton in its sample. Sequencing was performed with immunoSEQ multiplex PCR; in TCRdb, only in-frame clones are kept and a portion is missing. The data show around 94,000 clones, approximately 80% seen once. This clonotype was obtained from a man in his fifties with acute or convalescent COVID-19. The source material was peripheral blood. This chain joins TRBV30 and TRBJ2-3; 9 bases are shared with TRBD2. Here the CDR3 reads CAWEMSGGLTDTQYF. The DNA for the CDR3 is TGTGCCTGGGAGATGAGCGGGGGGCTCACAGATACGCAGTATTTT.